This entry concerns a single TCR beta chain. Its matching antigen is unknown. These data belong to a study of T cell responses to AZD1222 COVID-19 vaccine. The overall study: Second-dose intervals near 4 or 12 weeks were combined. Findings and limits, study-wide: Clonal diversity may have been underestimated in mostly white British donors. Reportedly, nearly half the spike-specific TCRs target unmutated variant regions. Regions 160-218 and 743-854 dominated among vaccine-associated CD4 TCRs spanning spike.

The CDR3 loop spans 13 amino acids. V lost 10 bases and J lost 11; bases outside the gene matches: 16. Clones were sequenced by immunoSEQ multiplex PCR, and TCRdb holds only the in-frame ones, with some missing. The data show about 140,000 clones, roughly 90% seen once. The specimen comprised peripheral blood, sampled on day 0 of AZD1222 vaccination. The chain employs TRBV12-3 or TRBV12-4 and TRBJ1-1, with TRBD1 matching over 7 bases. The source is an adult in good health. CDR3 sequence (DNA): TGTGCCACTAGTTTAGGGGGCGACAGGGACGCTTTCTTT. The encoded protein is CATSLGGDRDAFF.